The 21 T cell receptor beta chains below were found in one sample sequenced in a study of T-cell reconstitution after alpha-beta-depleted transplantation in children. Unique molecular identifiers were incorporated during preparation of the TCRbeta library. One entry per CDR3 protein results from TCRdb running MiXCR on the PCR reads. The repertoire holds roughly 590,000 distinct CDR3 sequences, with roughly 15% as singletons. The sample here was PBMCs from the stem cell graft donor, taken from the stem cell graft. These receptors all stem from a human donor who donated a stem cell graft to a child with acute myeloid leukemia.

This clonotype was counted a few times. The chain links TRBV20-1 to TRBJ2-2; D uncertain. The CDR3 consists of 17 residues. The germline V gene encodes CDR1 DFQATT and CDR2 SNEGSKA (reference sequence). Trimming shortened V by 4 bases and J by 4 bases, and 22 bases separated the two germline ends. DNA of the CDR3: TGCAGTGCTAAGATCCCAATCCCGATCTTAGGCACCGGGGAGCTGTTTTTT. Translated, it gives CSAKIPIPILGTGELFF.

This CDR3 is CASSYSRGPSTGELFF. The CDR3 DNA reads TGTGCCAGCAGTTACTCTAGGGGGCCGTCCACCGGGGAGCTGTTTTTT. The chain links TRBV6-5 to TRBJ2-2; TRBD1 agrees at 7 bases. The ends lost 0 bases at V and 4 bases at J; junction bases unmatched: 5. Germline V gives CDR1 MNHEY, CDR2 SVGAGI. The CDR3 has 16 residues.

This clonotype was counted only a few times. The chain couples TRBV7-2 to TRBJ1-5, with D uncertain. This CDR3 has 14 amino acids. Germline V gene data show CDR1 as SGHTA and CDR2 as FQGNSA. The V end lost 2 bases, the J end lost 4 bases, and 9 bases lay between the germline ends. As DNA, the CDR3 is TGTGCCAGCAGCTTATTGGGAATGAATCAGCCCCAGCATTTT. This encodes CASSLLGMNQPQHF.

V gene TRBV12-3 or TRBV12-4 combines with J gene TRBJ2-2, with 8 bases matching TRBD1. J gave up 4 bases and V 6 bases, and 13 bases lay outside the gene matches. The CDR3 spans 17 residues. CDR3: CASRGTGTGSATGELFF. CDR3 DNA: TGTGCCAGCAGGGGTACAGGGACAGGTTCGGCCACCGGGGAGCTGTTTTTT.

This clonotype was recorded many times. The CDR3, as DNA: TGCAGTGCTAGCTTACAGGGGGTGTACCAGCCCCAGCATTTT. Its translation is CSASLQGVYQPQHF. The chain links TRBV20-1 to TRBJ1-5, with 8 bases identical to TRBD1. In germline, CDR1 is DFQATT, CDR2 SNEGSKA (reference sequence). CDR3 length: 14 amino acids. The V segment lost 3 bases and the J segment 7 bases; nucleotides outside the gene matches: 8.

With respect to this clonotype: A much larger clonotype is one base distant, so this may be a read error. The V call is TRBV20-1, the J call TRBJ2-3; D may be TRBD1 or TRBD2 (6 bases each). The CDR3 consists of 15 residues. Trimming removed 6 bases from V and 6 bases from J, with 22 bases in between. The germline V gene encodes CDR1 DFQATT and CDR2 SNEGSKA (reference sequence). The chain's CDR3 is CSAHLDRVGGDTQYF. The CDR3 nucleotides read TGCAGTGCCCACCTCGATCGAGTGGGGGGCGATACGCAGTATTTT.

The chain carries TRBV11-2 and TRBJ2-2, with D perhaps matching TRBD1 (5 bases). V was trimmed by 0 bases and J by 3 bases, leaving 26 bases between them. The length of the CDR3 is 21 residues. Germline V gene data show CDR1 as SGHAT and CDR2 as FQNNGV. CDR3 loop: CASSLDWGREVHEKDTGELFF. The CDR3 region has the DNA TGTGCCAGCAGCTTAGATTGGGGCAGAGAGGTCCACGAAAAGGACACCGGGGAGCTGTTTTTT. The full variable domain, its missing parts supplied by reference TRBV11-2 and TRBJ2-2, is EAGVAQSPRYKIIEKRQSVAFWCNPISGHATLYWYQQILGQGPKLLIQFQNNGVVDDSQLPKDRFSAERLKGVDSTLKIQPAKLEDSAVYLCASSLDWGREVHEKDTGELFFGEGSRLTVL.

This clonotype was counted between two and nine times. This chain uses TRBV4-3 with TRBJ2-2, with a weak D call TRBD2 (7 bases). CDR3 size: 13 residues. V dropped 4 bases and J dropped 11 bases, with 14 bases sitting between them. In germline, CDR1 is LGHNA, CDR2 YSLEER. The CDR3 DNA sequence: TGCGCCAGCAGCCCCTCCCGGGGGGCCGAGCTGTTTTTT. It encodes CASSPSRGAELFF.

Ten or more counts support this clonotype. J is TRBJ2-5 and V is TRBV20-1; D may correspond to TRBD1 or TRBD2 (6 bases each). The germline V gene has CDR1 DFQATT and CDR2 SNEGSKA (reference sequence). V lost 1 base to trimming and J lost 6 bases, with 12 bases between them. CDR3 length: 13 amino acids. CDR3 nucleotides: TGCAGTGCTAGAGTTACAGGGAGGCAGACCCAGTACTTC. Protein product: CSARVTGRQTQYF.

This clonotype was detected once. The chain joins TRBV19 to TRBJ2-3, with D perhaps matching TRBD2 (5 bases). The V end lost 7 bases, the J end lost 1 base, and 18 bases lay between the germline ends. The CDR3 covers 16 residues. Germline V gives CDR1 LNHDA, CDR2 SQIVND (reference sequence). This CDR3 is CASTSLEGGGTDTQYF. The CDR3, as DNA: TGTGCCAGTACTTCACTGGAAGGAGGCGGCACAGATACGCAGTATTTT.

This rearrangement joins TRBV7-2 to TRBJ2-1; possibly TRBD1 for D (5 bases). In germline, CDR1 is SGHTA, CDR2 FQGNSA. Between the trimmed V and J ends, which lost 3 bases and 3 bases, there was a span of 9 bases. CDR3 length: 14 amino acids. The CDR3 protein is CASSLTQGYNEQFF. The CDR3 DNA reads TGTGCCAGCAGCTTGACCCAGGGCTACAATGAGCAGTTCTTC.

At least ten counts were recorded for this clonotype. This chain links TRBV25-1 with TRBJ2-1; D possibly matches TRBD1 or TRBD2 (5 bases each). The CDR3 is 15 amino acids. V lost 3 bases and J 2 bases, leaving 11 bases between the germline ends. Germline V lookup: CDR1 MGHDK, CDR2 SYGVNS. CDR3 amino acids: CASSDLGTAYNEQFF. In DNA form, the CDR3 reads TGTGCCAGCAGTGACTTAGGGACGGCCTACAATGAGCAGTTCTTC.

The rearrangement uses TRBV9 and TRBJ2-1; the D gene is possibly TRBD2 (6 bases). V lost 0 bases and J lost 4, with 11 bases in between. This CDR3 contains 15 residues. Per the germline V gene, CDR1 is SGDLS and CDR2 is YYNGEE. The CDR3 DNA is TGTGCCAGCAGCGTAGGGGGGGAATCGTACAATGAGCAGTTCTTC. Translation: CASSVGGESYNEQFF. Based on the CDR3 plus reference TRBV9 and TRBJ2-1, the full variable domain is DSGVTQTPKHLITATGQRVTLRCSPRSGDLSVYWYQQSLDQGLQFLIQYYNGEERAKGNILERFSAQQFPDLHSELNLSSLELGDSALYFCASSVGGESYNEQFFGPGTRLTVL.

This chain joins TRBV6-2 or TRBV6-3 and TRBJ2-7, with 7 bases aligning to TRBD1. Germline V gene data show CDR1 as MNHEY and CDR2 as SVGEGT. The ends lost 5 bases at V and 8 bases at J; junction bases unmatched: 3. The CDR3 is 11 amino acids. Here the CDR3 DNA reads TGTGCCAGCAGTCTGACAGGGCAGCAGTACTTC. Encoded protein: CASSLTGQQYF.

This clonotype was counted a single time. This chain connects TRBV7-9 to TRBJ2-3; D remains ambiguous. The CDR3 totals 14 residues. Germline-derived CDR1 and CDR2 are SEHNR and FQNEAQ (reference sequence). Trimming shortened V by 4 bases and J by 0 bases, and 8 bases separated the two germline ends. In nucleotides, the CDR3 is TGTGCCAGCAGCTCAGACCTAAGCACAGATACGCAGTATTTT. This encodes CASSSDLSTDTQYF.

This clonotype was seen more than once but under ten times. The chain carries TRBV20-1 and TRBJ1-2; 12 bases line up with TRBD1. The CDR3 spans 14 residues. Trimming removed 6 bases from V and 8 bases from J; junction bases left unmatched: 10. CDR1 and CDR2 from the germline V gene are DFQATT and SNEGSKA (reference sequence). The CDR3 sequence: CSASSGTGGGGYTF. DNA for the CDR3: TGCAGTGCAAGCTCCGGGACAGGGGGCGGAGGCTACACCTTC.

The J gene is TRBJ2-7, the V gene TRBV6-6, with TRBD1 matching over 7 bases. With 5 bases clipped from V and 8 bases from J, the junction kept 9 bases outside the gene matches. Germline lookup yields CDR1 MNHNY and CDR2 SVGAGI (reference sequence). CDR3 length: 13 residues. CDR3 loop: CASSHGTAKKQYV. The CDR3 DNA reads as TGTGCCAGCAGTCACGGGACAGCAAAGAAGCAGTACGTC.

Details on this clonotype: A much larger clone differs by one base, so this may be a read error. This chain connects TRBV4-3 to TRBJ2-3; D might be TRBD2 (5 bases). The germline V gene encodes CDR1 LGHNA and CDR2 YSLEER. The length of the CDR3 is 14 residues. Trimming took 1 base from V and 7 from J, leaving 12 bases between them. CDR3 protein: CASSQGLPGNTQYF. CDR3 sequence (DNA): TGCGCCAGCAGCCAAGGATTACCGGGGAATACGCAGTATTTT.

The table lists this clonotype with many counts. The CDR3 DNA sequence: TGCAGTGCTGGGCAAGCTCTAGCGTCGGGCACCGGGGAGCTGTTTTTT. Residues: CSAGQALASGTGELFF. The V gene is TRBV20-1, the J gene TRBJ2-2, with D perhaps TRBD2 (6 bases). Germline CDR1 and CDR2: DFQATT and SNEGSKA (reference sequence). CDR3 length: 16 residues. The ends were cut back, 5 bases at V and 4 bases at J, with 20 bases in the middle.

The table lists this clonotype with many counts. The CDR3 region has the DNA TGCAGTGCTTACGGGACTAGCGGACAAAAGCAGTACGTC. Its translation: CSAYGTSGQKQYV. The V call is TRBV20-1, the J call TRBJ2-7; TRBD2 agrees at 11 bases. After removal of 5 bases from V and 8 bases from J, the junction contained 8 bases not matched to a gene. This CDR3 is built from 13 residues. The germline V gene has CDR1 DFQATT and CDR2 SNEGSKA (reference sequence).

There are many counts of this clonotype. This sequence joins TRBV20-1 and TRBJ2-7; no definite D call. V dropped 6 bases and J dropped 6 bases, with 18 bases sitting between them. The CDR3 has 13 amino acids. Looked up from germline, CDR1 is DFQATT and CDR2 is SNEGSKA (reference sequence). The CDR3 protein is CSATPEGGSEQYV. In DNA, the CDR3 is TGCAGTGCCACCCCCGAAGGTGGCAGCGAGCAGTACGTC.